The 28 T cell receptor beta chains reported below all come from one sample, sequenced in a study of T cells in Graves' hyperthyroidism and ophthalmopathy. Amplification targeted TCR beta CDR3 regions from RNA transcripts. TCR CDR3 regions were first amplified by RT-PCR with HTBI primers. TCRdb re-called the multiplex PCR reads through MiXCR, storing one row per CDR3 protein. The data contain 250,000 to 350,000 distinct CDR3 sequences, around a sixth of them singletons. Sequencing input: blood. Every receptor here comes from a man aged 25-45 years with Graves' hyperthyroidism.

In this sample, this clonotype turned up many times. The gene calls are TRBV7-8 and TRBJ2-7; TRBD1 aligns across 7 bases. The germline gives CDR1 SGHVS, CDR2 FQNEAQ. The CDR3 spans 15 residues. J was trimmed by 2 bases and V by 1 base; bases with no gene match: 5. CDR3 protein: CASSLGDSRAYEQYF. The DNA of the CDR3 is TGTGCCAGCAGCTTAGGGGACAGCCGTGCCTACGAGCAGTACTTC.

Concerning this clonotype itself: The DNA is left out, because the CDR3 cannot be placed on it with certainty; the CDR3 is given as TCRdb lists it. This sequence joins TRBV28 and TRBJ1-6; TRBD1 is the table's D call and was not checked against the DNA. Per the germline V gene, CDR1 is MDHEN and CDR2 is SYDVKM. The CDR3 is 23 residues long, ends included. The CDR3 protein is CASSFAGLSYEQYFGPGDSPLHF.

This clonotype was counted a few times. V and J are TRBV4-1 and TRBJ2-1; D uncertain. The germline CDR1 and CDR2 sequences are MGHRA and YSYEKL. The CDR3 length is 12 residues. V was pared by 1 base and J by 12 bases, with 10 bases between. DNA of the CDR3: TGCGCCAGCAGCCAAGCGGACGGCACGCAGTTCTTC. Translating gives CASSQADGTQFF.

The J gene is TRBJ2-5, the V gene TRBV6-1, with TRBD1 matching over 7 bases. Germline V gene lookup returns CDR1 MNHNS and CDR2 SASEGT. V gave up 6 bases and J gave up 0 bases; unmatched junction bases: 4. The CDR3 runs to 14 residues. The CDR3: CASSPDRYQETQYF. The CDR3 nucleotides read TGTGCCAGCAGCCCGGACAGGTACCAAGAGACCCAGTACTTC.

This clonotype occurred many times. V usage is TRBV5-6 and J usage is TRBJ2-5; no clear D gene. Trimming took 3 bases from V and 0 from J, leaving 3 bases between them. CDR3 size: 12 residues. The germline gives CDR1 SGHDT, CDR2 YYEEEE. CDR3 sequence reads: CASSSYQETQYF. CDR3 coding DNA: TGTGCCAGCAGCTCGTACCAAGAGACCCAGTACTTC.

The chain combines TRBV20-1 with TRBJ2-2, with 12 bases identical to TRBD2. In germline, CDR1 is DFQATT, CDR2 SNEGSKA (reference sequence). CDR3 size: 14 residues. V gave up 6 bases and J gave up 5 bases; unmatched junction bases: 4. CDR3: CSARTSGITGELFF. DNA for the CDR3: TGCAGTGCCAGGACTAGCGGGATTACCGGGGAGCTGTTTTTT.

This chain links TRBV7-8 with TRBJ1-2; D call uncertain. Germline CDR1 reads SGHVS; CDR2 reads FQNEAQ. CDR3 length: 14 amino acids. Trimming took off 5 bases at V and 4 bases at J, with 14 bases between the two ends. The CDR3 nucleotides read TGTGCCAGCAGCCAGAGTGAAGGGAGCTATGGCTACACCTTC. Residues: CASSQSEGSYGYTF.

The chain recombines TRBV9 with TRBJ2-3; TRBD2 matches at 12 bases. The CDR3 sequence is 16 residues long. Looked up from germline, CDR1 is SGDLS and CDR2 is YYNGEE. Trimming took 4 bases from V and 6 from J; bases not matched to a gene: 9. The CDR3 nucleotides read TGTGCCAGCAGCCCAGAGGGGACTAGCGGGTCGGATACGCAGTATTTT. Residues: CASSPEGTSGSDTQYF.

On this clonotype: A much bigger clone sits one base away, suggesting this may be a read error. This chain uses TRBV5-6 with TRBJ2-7; D gene ambiguous. CDR3 length equals 13 residues. V was clipped by 0 bases and J by 5 bases, with 9 bases between them. Germline V gives CDR1 SGHDT, CDR2 YYEEEE. In DNA form, the CDR3 reads TGTGCCAGCAGCTTGGACATATCCAACGAGCAGTACTTC. Its translation: CASSLDISNEQYF. The whole variable domain, filled in from reference TRBV5-6 and TRBJ2-7, reads DAGVTQSPTHLIKTRGQQVTLRCSPKSGHDTVSWYQQALGQGPQFIFQYYEEEERQRGNFPDRFSGHQFPNYSSELNVNALLLGDSALYLCASSLDISNEQYFGPGTRLTVT.

This CDR3 is CASSPYRGRGKNIQYF. The CDR3 DNA reads as TGTGCCAGCAGCCCTTACAGGGGGCGAGGCAAAAACATTCAGTACTTC. This chain connects TRBV28 to TRBJ2-4, with TRBD1 identical over 9 bases. Germline CDR1 reads MDHEN; CDR2 reads SYDVKM. The CDR3 is 16 amino acids. With 6 bases clipped from V and 3 bases from J, the junction kept 9 bases outside the gene matches.

This sequence joins TRBV20-1 and TRBJ2-1; 11 nucleotides agree with TRBD2. V lost 1 base to trimming and J lost 5 bases; unmatched junction nucleotides: 16. The CDR3 contains 19 residues. Germline CDR1 and CDR2: DFQATT and SNEGSKA (reference sequence). This chain's CDR3 is CSARVGGLSGRARDNEQFF. CDR3 nucleotide sequence: TGCAGTGCTAGAGTTGGTGGGCTTAGCGGGAGGGCCCGGGACAATGAGCAGTTCTTC.

Many counts were recorded for this clonotype. This chain connects TRBV5-1 to TRBJ2-7; possibly TRBD2 for D (5 bases). Germline V gives CDR1 SGHRS, CDR2 YFSETQ. V was trimmed by 4 bases and J by 5 bases, leaving 16 bases between them. This CDR3 region has 14 residues. DNA of the CDR3: TGCGCCAGCAGCGTTGCAGGAGAGGGTAACGAGCAGTACTTC. Amino acid sequence: CASSVAGEGNEQYF.

This clonotype was observed a few times. The chain combines TRBV15 with TRBJ1-2; D is ambiguous. The germline V and J ends were trimmed by 2 bases and 6 bases, with 7 bases remaining between them. The CDR3 consists of 12 residues. The V gene's germline CDR1 is LNHNV and CDR2 YYDKDF (reference sequence). The CDR3 is CATSRSRDGYTF. DNA of the CDR3: TGTGCCACCAGCAGAAGTCGAGATGGCTACACCTTC.

This clonotype was recorded at least ten times. The J gene is TRBJ2-3, the V gene TRBV5-1; TRBD2 aligns across 14 bases. Per germline, CDR1 SGHRS and CDR2 YFSETQ. The J segment lost 6 bases and the V segment lost 1 base, leaving 7 bases of the junction unmatched. This CDR3 region has 17 residues. Here the CDR3 DNA reads TGCGCCAGCAGCTTGCTGGGACTAGCGGGAGAATTGGATACGCAGTATTTT. Amino acids: CASSLLGLAGELDTQYF.

This clonotype has ten or more counts. CDR3 sequence reads: CATGQAAYEQYF. In nucleotides, the CDR3 is TGCGCCACCGGACAGGCCGCCTACGAGCAGTACTTC. This rearrangement joins TRBV10-1 to TRBJ2-7; 7 positions match TRBD1. CDR3 length equals 12 residues. Germline V lookup: CDR1 WNHNN, CDR2 SYGVQD (reference sequence). The ends lost 10 bases at V and 2 bases at J; junction bases unmatched: 5.

At least ten counts were recorded for this clonotype. The chain links TRBV28 to TRBJ2-2; 8 nucleotides align to TRBD1. CDR1 is MDHEN and CDR2 is SYDVKM in the germline V gene. V dropped 5 bases and J dropped 2; count of bases not matched to a gene: 4. The CDR3 loop spans 15 amino acids. The CDR3 here is CASSGTGSNTGELFF. DNA of the CDR3: TGTGCCAGCAGTGGGACAGGCAGTAACACCGGGGAGCTGTTTTTT.

V usage is TRBV12-5 and J usage is TRBJ2-3; 8 bases are a match to TRBD1. Germline-derived CDR1 and CDR2 are LGHNT and FRNRAP. V lost 7 bases, J lost 2 bases, and 8 bases stayed unmatched. The CDR3 sequence is 15 residues long. This chain's CDR3 is CASALGQAFTDTQYF. CDR3 coding DNA: TGTGCTAGTGCCCTGGGACAGGCCTTCACAGATACGCAGTATTTT. The variable domain in full, with the rest retrieved from reference TRBV12-5 and TRBJ2-3, is DARVTQTPRHKVTEMGQEVTMRCQPILGHNTVFWYRQTMMQGLELLAYFRNRAPLDDSGMPKDRFSAEMPDATLATLKIQPSEPRDSAVYFCASALGQAFTDTQYFGPGTRLTVL.

This clonotype was detected many times. The chain employs TRBV20-1 and TRBJ1-2; D gene unclear. V was cut by 2 bases and J by 4 bases, with 11 bases left in between. CDR3 length: 13 residues. Germline lookup yields CDR1 DFQATT and CDR2 SNEGSKA (reference sequence). Here the CDR3 DNA reads TGCAGTGCTAGATCACTGGGCTCCTATGGCTACACCTTC. Its protein product is CSARSLGSYGYTF.

This clonotype was seen repeatedly, ten times or more. The chain couples TRBV28 to TRBJ1-1, with 7 bases matching TRBD1. The CDR3 totals 16 residues. Germline V gene sequence: CDR1 MDHEN, CDR2 SYDVKM. The V and J ends lost 6 bases and 2 bases, in that order; junction bases with no gene match: 12. The CDR3 DNA follows: TGTGCCAGCAGCCTCGCCCGGACAGGCGTAAACACTGAAGCTTTCTTT. This sequence encodes CASSLARTGVNTEAFF.

This clonotype was detected only a few times. The CDR3, as DNA: TGTGCCAGCGGCGGGGGACAGGGCTTTCAGCCCCAGCATTTT. It yields the protein CASGGGQGFQPQHF. V and J are TRBV2 and TRBJ1-5; 9 bases map to TRBD1. The CDR3 spans 14 residues. The V segment lost 8 bases and the J segment 6 bases; nucleotides outside the gene matches: 8. Germline V gene sequence: CDR1 SNHLY, CDR2 FYNNEI. Full variable domain (missing parts from reference TRBV2 and TRBJ1-5): EPEVTQTPSHQVTQMGQEVILRCVPISNHLYFYWYRQILGQKVEFLVSFYNNEISEKSEIFDDQFSVERPDGSNFTLKIRSTKLEDSAMYFCASGGGQGFQPQHFGDGTRLSIL.

The chain's CDR3 is CASSSGEDYGYTF. The CDR3 bases are TGTGCCAGCTCATCAGGGGAAGACTATGGCTACACCTTC. The V and J genes are TRBV18 and TRBJ1-2, with D possibly being TRBD1 (6 bases). There are 13 residues in the CDR3. The germline CDR1 and CDR2 sequences are KGHSH and LQKENI. V gave up 5 bases and J gave up 3 bases, with 10 bases separating them. The full variable domain, in which reference TRBV18 and TRBJ1-2 provide the parts outside the CDR3, is NAGVMQNPRHLVRRRGQEARLRCSPMKGHSHVYWYRQLPEEGLKFMVYLQKENIIDESGMPKERFSAEFPKEGPSILRIQQVVRGDSAAYFCASSSGEDYGYTFGSGTRLTVV.

In this sample, this clonotype turned up many times. V is TRBV29-1 and J is TRBJ2-3; D is undetermined. Germline V CDR1 and CDR2: SQVTM, ANQGSEA. The CDR3 length is 13 residues. The V gene lost 5 bases and the J gene lost 2 bases, with 11 bases spanning the gap. The CDR3 loop is CSVIRPNTDTQYF. The DNA for the CDR3 is TGCAGCGTTATTCGGCCTAACACAGATACGCAGTATTTT.

This clonotype has more than one count but fewer than ten. The chain recombines TRBV13 with TRBJ1-1, with TRBD1 as a possible D gene (6 bases). Germline V gene sequence: CDR1 PRHDT, CDR2 FYEKMQ (reference sequence). V dropped 5 bases and J dropped 8 bases, with 15 bases sitting between them. This CDR3 spans 13 amino acids. The CDR3 spells CASSAPGAKEAFF. In DNA form, the CDR3 reads TGTGCCAGCAGCGCCCCAGGGGCCAAGGAAGCTTTCTTT.

This chain links TRBV11-2 with TRBJ1-6, with 8 bases that match TRBD1. CDR1 SGHAT and CDR2 FQNNGV come from the germline V gene. After removal of 2 bases from V and 7 bases from J, the junction contained 7 bases not matched to a gene. CDR3 length equals 16 residues. Here the CDR3 reads CASSLLGQGVNSPLHF. CDR3 bases: TGTGCCAGCAGCTTATTAGGACAGGGCGTAAATTCACCCCTCCACTTT.

This clonotype has ten or more counts. The rearrangement joins TRBV27 to TRBJ2-5; 14 bases map to TRBD2. After removal of 8 bases from V and 2 bases from J, the junction contained 7 bases not matched to a gene. The germline V gene has CDR1 MNHEY and CDR2 SMNVEV (reference sequence). The CDR3 extends over 16 amino acids. The CDR3 spells CASQGLAGDWQETQYF. CDR3 nucleotide sequence: TGTGCCAGCCAGGGACTAGCGGGAGACTGGCAAGAGACCCAGTACTTC.

The rearrangement uses TRBV14 and TRBJ2-7, with a possible D match to TRBD2 (6 bases). The CDR3 totals 14 residues. Germline V gene lookup returns CDR1 SGHDN and CDR2 FVKESK. V dropped 2 bases and J dropped 7 bases, with 15 bases sitting between them. As DNA, the CDR3 is TGTGCCAGCAGCCAATCAGCGGTTCGGGGGGAGCAGTACTTC. Translated, it gives CASSQSAVRGEQYF.

This clonotype was seen repeatedly, ten times or more. J is TRBJ2-5 and V is TRBV28, with D perhaps matching TRBD1 (6 bases). CDR1 and CDR2 (germline): MDHEN, SYDVKM. CDR3 length equals 15 residues. V lost 5 bases, J lost 5 bases, and 18 bases lay in between. CDR3 amino acids: CASSPAGQSRETQYF. CDR3 in DNA: TGTGCCAGCAGTCCCGCCGGACAGAGCAGGGAGACCCAGTACTTC. The full variable domain, with the rest looked up from reference TRBV28 and TRBJ2-5, is DVKVTQSSRYLVKRTGEKVFLECVQDMDHENMFWYRQDPGLGLRLIYFSYDVKMKEKGDIPEGYSVSREKKERFSLILESASTNQTSMYLCASSPAGQSRETQYFGPGTRLLVL.

This clonotype has ten or more counts. The gene calls are TRBV30 and TRBJ2-2, with D unresolved. V gave up 0 bases and J gave up 6 bases, with 11 bases separating them. The CDR3 is 14 amino acids. Germline V gene lookup returns CDR1 GTSNPN and CDR2 SVGIG (reference sequence). The DNA for the CDR3 is TGTGCCTGGAGTGTGAGACGTGTAGCCGGGGAGCTGTTTTTT. Translated, it gives CAWSVRRVAGELFF.